This T cell receptor (beta chain) is from a study of persistence of HIV-infected CD4 T cells. Deletions cut 3 bases from V and 10 bases from J, with 22 bases between. The CDR3 length is 15 residues. CDR1 MDHEN and CDR2 SYDVKM come from the germline V gene. This was the immunoSEQ version 4 assay in survey mode. Clones were read by immunoSEQ multiplex PCR, and TCRdb kept only the in-frame ones, dropping some. Here the sample spans 40,000 to 45,000 clones, more than 85% being singletons. In regard to this clone: Its antigen is not known.

The study, taken as a whole, reports: Compared with CD3/CD28-stimulated cells, CMV- and Gag-responding cells showed lower TCRbeta richness. TCR analyses could not target the rare provirus-carrying CMV-responding cells.

Cells were stimulated nonspecifically with anti-CD3/anti-CD28 magnetic beads. CD4+ T cells upregulating both CD40 ligand and CD69 were sorted as responding cells. These HIV-1-infected adults initiated suppressive ART in chronic infection. Donors had CD4+ T cell counts above 400 cells/uL and were CMV-seropositive. This rearrangement joins TRBV28 to TRBJ2-7; TRBD1 is a possible D gene (5 bases). This clonotype originated in an adult man with HIV who was CMV-seropositive. The sequencing used CD4+ T cells sorted from PBMCs after roughly 18-hour stimulation, collected from a patient who received antiretroviral therapy. The CDR3 sequence: CASSLISAGPVNQYF. Written as DNA, the CDR3 is TGTGCCAGCAGTTTGATATCGGCAGGGCCCGTTAATCAGTACTTC.